The clone carrying this TCR beta chain was seen a few times. The entry originates in a study of blood T cell repertoires in COVID-19. Overall study context: T cells, B-cell-depleted T cells, or PBMCs supplied cDNA or gDNA.

This CDR3 comprises 18 residues. The germline V and J ends were trimmed by 3 bases and 7 bases, with 25 bases remaining between them. CDR1 is GTSNPN, CDR2 SVGIG, per germline (reference sequence). The table came from immunoSEQ multiplex PCR; TCRdb's copy has only in-frame clones and leaves some out. The profile shows about 530,000 clones, 85% to 90% of them singletons. The chain combines TRBV30 with TRBJ1-6; D is possibly TRBD1 (6 bases). The source is a woman in her fifties or sixties with COVID-19, enrolled during active disease. The sample taken for sequencing was peripheral blood. CDR3 sequence reads: CAWRSDVGWTAANSPLHF. In DNA form, the CDR3 reads TGTGCCTGGAGGTCGGACGTTGGTTGGACAGCGGCAAATTCACCCCTCCACTTT.